Following are 32 T cell receptor beta chains from one sample sequenced in a study of beta chain features in type 1 diabetes. For these TCRs, the target antigens are not known. cDNA synthesis used the whole RNA isolate, giving expressed TCRB sequences. Measured with immunoSEQ multiplex PCR; TCRdb has only the in-frame clones, and not every one. The sample holds 550,000 to 850,000 clones; about an eighth are singletons and the top ten take 0.02% to 0.025%. Study-level results: Type 1 diabetes patients had TCRB CDR3s that were shorter (moderately but significantly so) in all four CD4+ subsets.

Sequences were obtained from naive CD4+ T cells from blood. These receptors were obtained from a man aged 18 to 29 with type 1 diabetes.

V usage is TRBV5-4 and J usage is TRBJ2-3; weak D call: TRBD2 (5 bases). Germline assignment: CDR1 SGHNT and CDR2 YYREEE (reference sequence). CDR3 length: 16 amino acids. Trimming stripped 4 bases from V and 1 base from J, with 16 bases between. The CDR3 is CASSPAAQRGTDTQYF. CDR3 nucleotides: TGTGCCAGCAGCCCCGCGGCACAGAGGGGCACAGATACGCAGTATTTT.

This clone showed up just a few times. The V call is TRBV27, the J call TRBJ2-1; D remains ambiguous. The CDR3 sequence is 15 residues long. Germline loops: CDR1 MNHEY, CDR2 SMNVEV (reference sequence). Deletions cut 1 base from V and 0 bases from J, with 7 bases between. In DNA, the CDR3 is TGTGCCAGCAGTTTATATCCGAGCTCCTACAATGAGCAGTTCTTC. Encoded protein: CASSLYPSSYNEQFF.

J is TRBJ2-6 and V is TRBV30, with D maybe TRBD2 (5 bases). The CDR3 runs to 15 residues. CDR1 GTSNPN and CDR2 SVGIG come from the germline V gene (reference sequence). Trimming cost V 2 bases and J 0 bases, with 8 bases left between them. DNA for the CDR3: TGTGCCTGGAGTCTCGGGGACTCTGGGGCCAACGTCCTGACTTTC. Its translation: CAWSLGDSGANVLTF.

This clone has more than one count but fewer than ten. The chain links TRBV13 to TRBJ2-7, with D possibly matching TRBD1 (5 bases). Trimming took off 2 bases at V and 4 bases at J, with 6 bases between the two ends. This CDR3 spans 12 amino acids. Germline CDR1 is PRHDT and CDR2 is FYEKMQ (reference sequence). CDR3 nucleotide sequence: TGTGCCAGCAGCTTACCAGGGTACGAGCAGTACTTC. Encoded protein: CASSLPGYEQYF.

The chain employs TRBV2 and TRBJ2-7, with TRBD1 matching 8 bases. CDR3 length: 15 residues. J lost 0 bases, V lost 7 bases, and 8 bases had no gene match. Germline-derived CDR1 and CDR2 are SNHLY and FYNNEI. The CDR3 is CASINRDRSSYEQYF. CDR3 in DNA: TGTGCCAGCATAAACCGGGACAGGAGCTCCTACGAGCAGTACTTC.

This clone occurred a few times. V is TRBV10-3 and J is TRBJ1-5; TRBD1 agrees at 7 bases. The CDR3 length is 13 residues. The ends lost 10 bases at V and 4 bases at J; junction bases unmatched: 7. Per germline, CDR1 ENHRY and CDR2 SYGVKD. The chain's CDR3 is CASNRDSNQPQHF. CDR3 sequence (DNA): TGTGCCAGTAACCGGGACAGTAATCAGCCCCAGCATTTT.

In its sample, this clone was seen a few times. The chain is built from TRBV2 and TRBJ1-2, with D perhaps TRBD1 (5 bases). The germline V and J ends were trimmed by 6 bases and 2 bases, with 7 bases remaining between them. The CDR3 runs 12 residues. Per the germline V gene, CDR1 is SNHLY and CDR2 is FYNNEI. The CDR3 loop reads CASRRQNYGYTF. The CDR3 DNA follows: TGTGCCAGCAGGAGACAGAACTATGGCTACACCTTC.

The genes are TRBV7-6 and TRBJ2-5, with TRBD1 matching 8 bases. This CDR3 region has 18 residues. The V and J ends lost 5 bases and 9 bases, in that order; junction bases with no gene match: 23. Germline CDR1 reads SGHVS; CDR2 reads FNYEAQ. The CDR3, as DNA: TGTGCCAGCAGCCGCCAGGACAGGGCCAACTCAGGGGGTTCGGCCCAGTACTTC. Protein sequence: CASSRQDRANSGGSAQYF.

This sequence joins TRBV29-1 and TRBJ1-2, with TRBD1 matching 10 bases. The CDR3 covers 14 residues. Trimming removed 4 bases from V and 5 bases from J; junction bases left unmatched: 7. Germline-derived CDR1 and CDR2 are SQVTM and ANQGSEA. The CDR3 DNA is TGCAGCGTTGGCGGGACAGGGGAGGAGTATGGCTACACCTTC. Protein: CSVGGTGEEYGYTF.

The chain combines TRBV2 with TRBJ2-7, with 9 bases that match TRBD1. Germline assignment: CDR1 SNHLY and CDR2 FYNNEI. V gave up 5 bases and J gave up 6 bases; unmatched junction bases: 2. The length of the CDR3 is 12 residues. CDR3 loop: CASSSQGAEQYF. In nucleotides, the CDR3 is TGTGCCAGCAGTTCACAGGGGGCCGAGCAGTACTTC.

This clone showed up just a few times. This chain joins TRBV7-3 and TRBJ1-1; tentative D call: TRBD1 (5 bases). This CDR3 region has 15 residues. Trimming stripped 3 bases from V and 0 bases from J, with 11 bases between. Germline CDR1 reads SGHTA; CDR2 reads FQGTGA. Here the CDR3 DNA reads TGTGCCAGCAGCTTGGGGGTGCAAATGAACACTGAAGCTTTCTTT. Its protein product is CASSLGVQMNTEAFF.

J is TRBJ2-3 and V is TRBV9; TRBD1 matches 8 bases. Germline V gives CDR1 SGDLS, CDR2 YYNGEE. V dropped 3 bases and J dropped 6; count of bases not matched to a gene: 6. CDR3 size: 14 residues. The CDR3 DNA reads TGTGCCAGCAGCGCCGGACAGGGTTCGGATACGCAGTATTTT. This gives the protein CASSAGQGSDTQYF.

CDR3 in amino acids: CASSLNRPPYEQYF. The DNA of the CDR3 is TGTGCCAGCAGCTTGAACAGGCCGCCCTACGAGCAGTACTTC. This rearrangement joins TRBV13 to TRBJ2-7; possible D gene TRBD1, 5 bases. This CDR3 comprises 14 residues. V was trimmed by 3 bases and J by 2 bases, leaving 11 bases between them. CDR1 is PRHDT, CDR2 FYEKMQ, per germline (reference sequence). Together with reference TRBV13 and TRBJ2-7, the CDR3 gives the full variable domain: AAGVIQSPRHLIKEKRETATLKCYPIPRHDTVYWYQQGPGQDPQFLISFYEKMQSDKGSIPDRFSAQQFSDYHSELNMSSLELGDSALYFCASSLNRPPYEQYFGPGTRLTVT.

Only a few counts were recorded for this clone. CDR3 residues: CASSLDSPNTEAFF. CDR3 bases: TGTGCCAGCAGCTTAGACAGCCCGAACACTGAAGCTTTCTTT. The rearrangement uses TRBV7-9 and TRBJ1-1; the D is unclear. CDR1 and CDR2 (germline): SEHNR, FQNEAQ (reference sequence). V lost 1 base and J lost 1, with 7 bases in between. The CDR3 consists of 14 residues.

The chain joins TRBV7-8 to TRBJ2-3; 9 bases agree with TRBD1. The CDR3 contains 16 residues. V was pared by 2 bases and J by 1 base, with 4 bases of the junction left unmatched. Germline V gene lookup returns CDR1 SGHVS and CDR2 FQNEAQ. The CDR3 protein is CASSLPTGGGTDTQYF. For the CDR3, the DNA is TGTGCCAGCAGCTTACCTACAGGGGGCGGCACAGATACGCAGTATTTT.

Only a few counts were recorded for this clone. The rearrangement links TRBV4-1 to TRBJ2-2, with TRBD1 matching over 9 bases. V lost 4 bases, J lost 6 bases, and 9 bases stayed unmatched. The CDR3 is 16 amino acids. Germline V gives CDR1 MGHRA, CDR2 YSYEKL. This CDR3 reads CASSPPGQGLSGELFF. The CDR3 DNA is TGCGCCAGCAGCCCGCCGGGACAGGGCTTGTCCGGGGAGCTGTTTTTT.

This clone occurred a few times. V gene TRBV5-6 combines with J gene TRBJ2-5; D is possibly TRBD1 or TRBD2 (6 bases each). The germline V gene has CDR1 SGHDT and CDR2 YYEEEE. There are 15 residues in the CDR3. Trimming stripped 4 bases from V and 5 bases from J, with 18 bases between. CDR3 protein: CASSHPGGSGETQYF. The CDR3, as DNA: TGTGCCAGCAGCCATCCCGGGGGCTCGGGCGAGACCCAGTACTTC.

V and J are TRBV5-1 and TRBJ2-7; the match to TRBD1 covers 7 bases. The CDR3 is 15 residues long. Germline lookup yields CDR1 SGHRS and CDR2 YFSETQ. V lost 4 bases and J lost 7; bases outside the gene matches: 14. The CDR3 spells CASSLPETGTVEQYF. The CDR3 DNA reads TGCGCCAGCAGCCTACCAGAGACAGGGACGGTGGAGCAGTACTTC.

This clone was seen a few times. The chain uses TRBV11-3 and TRBJ2-5; 12 bases are shared with TRBD1. The CDR3 loop spans 16 amino acids. V was pared by 1 base and J by 5 bases, with 5 bases of the junction left unmatched. Germline loops: CDR1 SGHNT, CDR2 YENEEA. The CDR3 region has the DNA TGTGCCAGCAGCTTAGTCGGGACAGGGGGCAGTGAGACCCAGTACTTC. This encodes CASSLVGTGGSETQYF.

The V and J genes are TRBV6-5 and TRBJ2-1; 10 bases agree with TRBD2. Germline loops: CDR1 MNHEY, CDR2 SVGAGI. V gave up 0 bases and J gave up 8 bases; unmatched junction bases: 7. The CDR3 loop spans 16 amino acids. The CDR3 reads CASSYSRSSGGYEQFF. The CDR3 coding sequence is TGTGCCAGCAGTTACTCACGGTCTAGCGGGGGATATGAGCAGTTCTTC.

Written as DNA, the CDR3 is TGTGCCAGCAGTTACCAGGGTAACTATGGCTACACCTTC. The encoded protein is CASSYQGNYGYTF. The V and J genes are TRBV6-5 and TRBJ1-2; TRBD1 might be the D (5 bases). Germline CDR1 is MNHEY and CDR2 is SVGAGI. Trimming removed 2 bases from V and 1 base from J, with 5 bases in between. The CDR3 consists of 13 residues.

This clone was observed a few times. The chain employs TRBV29-1 and TRBJ2-3; tentative D call: TRBD2 (5 bases). Germline CDR1 reads SQVTM; CDR2 reads ANQGSEA. Trimming stripped 6 bases from V and 3 bases from J, with 22 bases between. The CDR3 spans 16 residues. The CDR3 here is CSVPPDGLPGTDTQYF. CDR3 DNA sequence: TGCAGCGTCCCGCCGGATGGACTCCCCGGGACAGATACGCAGTATTTT.

The chain uses TRBV11-1 and TRBJ1-1; D is unclear. Germline V gene sequence: CDR1 SGHAT, CDR2 FQDESV (reference sequence). The CDR3 has 12 amino acids. Trimming pared 1 base from V and 5 bases from J, leaving 5 bases between. CDR3 in DNA: TGTGCCAGCAGCTTAGAAAGGACTGAAGCTTTCTTT. Protein: CASSLERTEAFF.

This clone is a singleton in its sample. The chain employs TRBV7-2 and TRBJ1-2; a weak D match, TRBD1 (6 bases). With 5 bases removed from V and 8 bases from J, the gap between germline ends came to 24 bases. The CDR3 spans 16 residues. Germline V gives CDR1 SGHTA, CDR2 FQGNSA. Here the CDR3 DNA reads TGTGCCAGCAGCGCCCCCGGGCAGGGGTGGGAAAGCGGCTACACCTTC. This codes for CASSAPGQGWESGYTF. Supplemented by reference TRBV7-2 and TRBJ1-2, the full variable domain reads GAGVSQSPSNKVTEKGKDVELRCDPISGHTALYWYRQSLGQGLEFLIYFQGNSAPDKSGLPSDRFSAERTGGSVSTLTIQRTQQEDSAVYLCASSAPGQGWESGYTFGSGTRLTVV.

This clone came up a few times. The V and J genes are TRBV6-5 and TRBJ2-1; possible D gene TRBD2, 5 bases. V gave up 2 bases and J gave up 3 bases, with 11 bases separating them. Looked up from germline, CDR1 is MNHEY and CDR2 is SVGAGI. This CDR3 is built from 15 residues. CDR3 sequence: CASSYGGSDYNEQFF. The CDR3, as DNA: TGTGCCAGCAGTTACGGAGGATCTGACTACAATGAGCAGTTCTTC.

The chain joins TRBV29-1 to TRBJ2-1; a possible D gene is TRBD2 (6 bases). Trimming cost V 7 bases and J 3 bases, with 13 bases left between them. This CDR3 comprises 13 residues. Germline-derived CDR1 and CDR2 are SQVTM and ANQGSEA. In DNA, the CDR3 is TGCAGCGGTTCCGGGAGACTCTACAATGAGCAGTTCTTC. Its translation is CSGSGRLYNEQFF.

In this sample, this clone turned up a few times. V is TRBV5-1 and J is TRBJ1-6; D is unclear. The ends were cut back, 2 bases at V and 10 bases at J, with 10 bases in the middle. The CDR3 extends over 13 amino acids. Germline V CDR1 and CDR2: SGHRS, YFSETQ. The CDR3 DNA follows: TGCGCCAGCAGCTTCGGGGAAGGATCACCCCTCCACTTT. Protein sequence: CASSFGEGSPLHF.

This chain links TRBV11-2 with TRBJ2-7; D not resolved. Germline lookup yields CDR1 SGHAT and CDR2 FQNNGV. Trimming shortened V by 3 bases and J by 0 bases, and 9 bases separated the two germline ends. There are 14 residues in the CDR3. Here the CDR3 reads CASSLDASSYEQYF. CDR3 in DNA: TGTGCCAGCAGCTTGGATGCAAGCTCCTACGAGCAGTACTTC.

There are a few counts of this clone. The genes are TRBV6-5 and TRBJ1-1; D is ambiguous. CDR1 and CDR2 from the germline V gene are MNHEY and SVGAGI. There are 13 residues in the CDR3. Trimming took 6 bases from V and 5 from J, leaving 13 bases between them. The CDR3 protein is CASSLMEWTEAFF. In DNA, the CDR3 is TGTGCCAGCAGCTTAATGGAGTGGACTGAAGCTTTCTTT.

The V gene is TRBV7-9, the J gene TRBJ2-5, with a possible D match to TRBD2 (5 bases). CDR3 length equals 14 residues. In germline, CDR1 is SEHNR, CDR2 FQNEAQ (reference sequence). V was trimmed by 3 bases and J by 4 bases, leaving 12 bases between them. The CDR3 region has the DNA TGTGCCAGCAGCTTTTCGGAGGTAGCAGAGACCCAGTACTTC. This codes for CASSFSEVAETQYF.

This clone has more than one count but fewer than ten. The chain carries TRBV2 and TRBJ2-7; 7 positions agree with TRBD1. The germline V gene has CDR1 SNHLY and CDR2 FYNNEI. Unmatched junction bases numbered 10, after V lost 2 bases and J lost 3 bases. This CDR3 has 16 amino acids. CDR3 bases: TGTGCCAGCAGTGAAATCGAGGGACAGCCCTTCTACGAGCAGTACTTC. Protein sequence: CASSEIEGQPFYEQYF.

The CDR3 sequence: CASSLVTGQRFGTEAFF. CDR3 coding DNA: TGTGCCAGCAGCTTAGTTACCGGACAGAGGTTTGGCACTGAAGCTTTCTTT. This chain connects TRBV7-8 to TRBJ1-1; perhaps TRBD1 as D (6 bases). This CDR3 region has 17 residues. The V gene lost 1 base and the J gene lost 4 bases, with 19 bases spanning the gap. The V gene's germline CDR1 is SGHVS and CDR2 FQNEAQ.